The rows below give T cell receptor beta chains drawn from one sample of a study of CD8+ T cells in alopecia areata. Clones were sequenced by immunoSEQ multiplex PCR, and TCRdb holds only the in-frame ones, with some missing. The repertoire has about 76,000 clones, around two thirds of them found once; the top ten carry roughly a quarter. The input for sequencing was CD8+ T cells sorted from blood, taken at week 24, from a patient treated with tofacitinib. The receptor set was obtained from a human donor with alopecia areata. Both conserved end residues are part of each CDR3. Each record gives: CDR3 DNA, CDR3 protein, CDR3 length, J gene, D gene, clone size, V gene. The D gene is left open where the match is weak. Size values are once, few and many counts, or a class for expanded clones, and some rows have none.

TGTGCCAGCAGCCTAGGTCAGGGGGTAACAGATACGCAGTATTTT	CASSLGQGVTDTQYF	15	TRBJ2-3	TRBD1	NA	TRBV6-5
TGTGCCAGCAGTTTCAATGAGCAGTTCTTC	CASSFNEQFF	10	TRBJ2-1	NA	NA	TRBV28
TGTGCCAGCAGCTTCGGATACAATGAGCAGTTCTTC	CASSFGYNEQFF	12	TRBJ2-1	NA	once	TRBV11-1
TGTGCCATCAGTGAGTCCGGACAGGGCTACGAGCAGTACTTC	CAISESGQGYEQYF	14	TRBJ2-7	TRBD1	few	TRBV10-3
TGTGCCTGGAGTGTCGGTAGCACGGGGGGCTACACCTTC	CAWSVGSTGGYTF	13	TRBJ1-2	NA	NA	TRBV30
TGTGCCAGCAGCCCGGGTACCTCCGTCTACGAGCAGTACTTC	CASSPGTSVYEQYF	14	TRBJ2-7	NA	NA	TRBV7-6
TGTGCCAGCAGCCCGGGACAGGGGACGGAACTGTTTTTT	CASSPGQGTELFF	13	TRBJ1-4	TRBD1	once	TRBV6-5
TGTGCCAGCTGGTGGACGAACGCGGGCAATCAGCCCCAGCATTTT	CASWWTNAGNQPQHF	15	TRBJ1-5	NA	NA	TRBV2
TGTGCCAGCAGTGCCGGGACTAGCACAGATACGCAGTATTTT	CASSAGTSTDTQYF	14	TRBJ2-3	NA	medium-sized	TRBV6-4
TGTGCCAGAGTGGTGGGGGGAGCCCGCACAGATACGCAGTATTTT	CARVVGGARTDTQYF	15	TRBJ2-3	NA	NA	TRBV13
TGTGCCAGCAGCGGGGCGGAAGCTTTCTTT	CASSGAEAFF	10	TRBJ1-1	NA	NA	TRBV6-5
TGTGCCAGCAGCCCCAGCCGGACCCAAGAGACCCAGTACTTC	CASSPSRTQETQYF	14	TRBJ2-5	NA	NA	TRBV6-5
TGCAGCGTTTACGACAGCTCCTACGAGCAGTACTTC	CSVYDSSYEQYF	12	TRBJ2-7	NA	medium-sized	TRBV29-1
TGTGCCAGCAGCTTGACTAGCCAAGAGACCCAGTACTTC	CASSLTSQETQYF	13	TRBJ2-5	NA	NA	TRBV5-4
TGCGCCAGCAGCTTGGGGACAGGGGAGGAGACCCAGTACTTC	CASSLGTGEETQYF	14	TRBJ2-5	TRBD1	NA	TRBV5-1
TGTGCCAGCGGACAGGGAGAAGGCTACACCTTC	CASGQGEGYTF	11	TRBJ1-2	TRBD1	NA	TRBV27
TGCAGCGTTGAAGATACCAGGGGGCGGCAGACTGAAGCTTTCTTT	CSVEDTRGRQTEAFF	15	TRBJ1-1	TRBD1	NA	TRBV29-1
TGTGCCTGGAGTGTATTAGGGACTAGGGGAGAGACCCAGTACTTC	CAWSVLGTRGETQYF	15	TRBJ2-5	TRBD2	NA	TRBV30
TGTGCCAGCAGTGAAGAAGGGACCGGGGAGCTGTTTTTT	CASSEEGTGELFF	13	TRBJ2-2	NA	NA	TRBV6-4
TGTGCCAGCAGTGAAGGACGGGTCGCTAACTATGGCTACACCTTC	CASSEGRVANYGYTF	15	TRBJ1-2	NA	NA	TRBV2
TGCAGCGTTGAGGCAGGATATCCATCAACGCAGTATTTT	CSVEAGYPSTQYF	13	TRBJ2-3	NA	few	TRBV29-1
TGCGCCAGCGGTAGCGGAGCGAACACCGGGGAGCTGTTTTTT	CASGSGANTGELFF	14	TRBJ2-2	NA	NA	TRBV5-1